A single sample gave rise to the 30 T cell receptor beta chains below, sequenced in a study of beta chain features in type 1 diabetes (dated by TCRdb to between 2018 and 2020). The library came from the immunoSEQ multiplex PCR assay. All of the isolated RNA was reverse transcribed with the High Capacity cDNA Reverse Transcription Kit, so expressed TCRB transcripts were sequenced. TCRdb mirrors the immuneACCESS table, restricted to in-frame sequences. Some clones are absent from its copies; in checked studies, under half trace to an unresolved V gene, and the reason for the others is unknown. This sample has around 500,000 clones in its table, and about 10% of those were observed once. The top ten clonotypes cover approximately 0.05% of the sample. The sequencing sample was made of naive CD4+ T cells from blood. The cell subset or site label of this sample denotes: true naive CD4+ T cells. Receptor source: a woman under 30 in good health.

The chain joins TRBV9 to TRBJ2-1; possibly TRBD1 for D (5 bases). CDR1 is SGDLS, CDR2 YYNGEE, per germline. Trimming took off 2 bases at V and 8 bases at J, with 26 bases between the two ends. This CDR3 is built from 18 residues. CDR3: CASSVQGGKVSVWHEQFF. CDR3 nucleotides: TGTGCCAGCAGCGTCCAGGGTGGGAAGGTCTCGGTTTGGCATGAGCAGTTCTTC.

This clone was counted only a few times. This chain connects TRBV15 to TRBJ1-5; 10 bases map to TRBD1. The J segment lost 3 bases and the V segment lost 1 base, leaving 12 bases of the junction unmatched. Looked up from germline, CDR1 is LNHNV and CDR2 is YYDKDF (reference sequence). CDR3 length equals 19 residues. The CDR3 region has the DNA TGTGCCACCAGCAGAGCCGGAAAGACGGGACAGGGGCTCAATCAGCCCCAGCATTTT. Residues: CATSRAGKTGQGLNQPQHF.

This chain uses TRBV25-1 with TRBJ2-1, with TRBD2 matching 11 bases. Germline lookup yields CDR1 MGHDK and CDR2 SYGVNS. Germline trimming cut 5 bases from V and 2 bases from J; bases unmatched to any gene: 5. The CDR3 runs to 16 residues. The CDR3 spells CASSRTSGPTYNEQFF. CDR3 bases: TGTGCCAGCAGTAGGACTAGCGGGCCTACCTACAATGAGCAGTTCTTC.

The chain employs TRBV29-1 and TRBJ1-4; D ambiguous. Trimming cost V 4 bases and J 6 bases, with 12 bases left between them. The germline V gene has CDR1 SQVTM and CDR2 ANQGSEA. The CDR3 totals 13 residues. The chain's CDR3 is CSVAGSNHEKLFF. The CDR3 DNA reads as TGCAGCGTTGCTGGCAGTAATCATGAAAAACTGTTTTTT.

This chain connects TRBV18 to TRBJ2-3; tentative D call: TRBD1 (6 bases). Germline V gene data show CDR1 as KGHSH and CDR2 as LQKENI. The V end lost 6 bases, the J end lost 0 bases, and 13 bases lay between the germline ends. The CDR3 has 15 residues. This chain's CDR3 is CASSSRRGSTDTQYF. In nucleotides, the CDR3 is TGTGCCAGCTCCTCACGCAGGGGCAGCACAGATACGCAGTATTTT.

A few counts support this clone. The DNA for the CDR3 is TGTGCCAGCAGTGAAAGTGGGGGGCTTGAAAATCAGCCCCAGCATTTT. This gives the protein CASSESGGLENQPQHF. The rearrangement uses TRBV25-1 and TRBJ1-5; TRBD1 might be the D (6 bases). The germline V and J ends were trimmed by 2 bases and 4 bases, with 15 bases remaining between them. The germline V gene encodes CDR1 MGHDK and CDR2 SYGVNS. This CDR3 is 16 amino acids long.

This clone was found a few times. The CDR3 protein is CASSGMGLGDNEQFF. The DNA of the CDR3 is TGTGCCAGCAGTGGGATGGGGCTTGGCGACAATGAGCAGTTCTTC. The chain recombines TRBV6-5 with TRBJ2-1; D may be TRBD1 (5 bases). Germline-derived CDR1 and CDR2 are MNHEY and SVGAGI. The CDR3 runs 15 residues. The germline V and J ends were trimmed by 5 bases and 5 bases, with 16 bases remaining between them.

This clone occurred a few times. This chain uses TRBV7-9 with TRBJ2-7; 8 nucleotides align to TRBD1. CDR1 is SEHNR and CDR2 is FQNEAQ in the germline V gene (reference sequence). The CDR3 is 14 amino acids. J lost 1 base, V lost 1 base, and 0 bases had no gene match. DNA for the CDR3: TGTGCCAGCAGCTTAGGGGACAGGTCCTACGAGCAGTACGTC. This codes for CASSLGDRSYEQYV.

This clone came up a few times. The genes are TRBV4-3 and TRBJ2-5, with D possibly TRBD2 on 6 matching bases. V lost 5 bases and J 5 bases, leaving 27 bases between the germline ends. The V gene's germline CDR1 is LGHNA and CDR2 YSLEER. The CDR3 runs 18 residues. CDR3 sequence reads: CASSYGTGGPLVGETQYF. In DNA, the CDR3 is TGCGCCAGCAGCTATGGGACTGGCGGGCCGTTGGTGGGGGAGACCCAGTACTTC.

In its sample, this clone was seen a few times. This chain connects TRBV6-5 to TRBJ1-1; 7 bases map to TRBD1. The germline gives CDR1 MNHEY, CDR2 SVGAGI. V was pared by 7 bases and J by 3 bases, with 11 bases of the junction left unmatched. The CDR3 has 15 residues. The CDR3 spells CASNVAGQRDTEAFF. The CDR3 nucleotides are TGTGCCAGCAACGTCGCGGGACAGAGGGACACTGAAGCTTTCTTT.

This clone was detected many times. V usage is TRBV10-3 and J usage is TRBJ1-4; D remains unclear. The CDR3 consists of 12 residues. The germline gives CDR1 ENHRY, CDR2 SYGVKD. V was clipped by 0 bases and J by 12 bases, with 8 bases between them. The CDR3 region has the DNA TGTGCCATCAGTGAGTCGAATCTCCAACTGTTTTTT. Translating it yields CAISESNLQLFF.

This clone was observed a handful of times. This chain links TRBV5-6 with TRBJ2-5; the match to TRBD2 covers 7 bases. The CDR3 length is 16 residues. V lost 0 bases, J lost 3 bases, and 8 bases stayed unmatched. CDR1 SGHDT and CDR2 YYEEEE come from the germline V gene. Written as DNA, the CDR3 is TGTGCCAGCAGCTTGGTGATCAAGCGGGGAAAAGAGACCCAGTACTTC. As protein: CASSLVIKRGKETQYF.

This clone was found a few times. The gene calls are TRBV29-1 and TRBJ1-5; the D gene is possibly TRBD1 (5 bases). CDR3 length: 12 residues. Trimming removed 4 bases from V and 5 bases from J, with 9 bases in between. Germline V CDR1 and CDR2: SQVTM, ANQGSEA. The CDR3 loop reads CSVGTRDQPQHF. In DNA form, the CDR3 reads TGCAGCGTTGGGACCAGGGATCAGCCCCAGCATTTT.

This clone was detected a few times. This chain uses TRBV29-1 with TRBJ1-3; D remains unclear. The V gene's germline CDR1 is SQVTM and CDR2 ANQGSEA. Trimming removed 7 bases from V and 6 bases from J, with 13 bases in between. The CDR3 extends over 12 amino acids. The CDR3 here is CSAYSSSNTIYF. DNA for the CDR3: TGCAGCGCCTATTCCTCTTCAAACACCATATATTTT.

This clone was counted a few times. The CDR3 nucleotides read TGTGCCAGCAGCTGGGGACTAGCGGGAGCTGAGCAGTTCTTC. It is translated as CASSWGLAGAEQFF. The chain joins TRBV11-2 to TRBJ2-1, with 14 bases that match TRBD2. Germline assignment: CDR1 SGHAT and CDR2 FQNNGV. The trim removed 4 bases at V and 9 bases at J, leaving 2 bases unmatched. This CDR3 comprises 14 residues.

The V gene is TRBV19, the J gene TRBJ2-5; D is unresolved. The CDR3 has 14 amino acids. Trimming took 3 bases from V and 4 from J, leaving 12 bases between them. Germline loops: CDR1 LNHDA, CDR2 SQIVND (reference sequence). The CDR3 coding sequence is TGTGCCAGTAGTATTTTGGGTTCGGGAGAGACCCAGTACTTC. Protein: CASSILGSGETQYF.

The chain carries TRBV9 and TRBJ2-1; the match to TRBD2 covers 7 bases. CDR1 and CDR2 from the germline V gene are SGDLS and YYNGEE. Trimming cost V 4 bases and J 11 bases; bases outside gene matches: 12. This CDR3 contains 14 residues. Here the CDR3 reads CASSPMTSPDQQFF. The CDR3 region has the DNA TGTGCCAGCAGCCCCATGACTAGCCCGGACCAGCAGTTCTTC.

This clone has only a few counts. V usage is TRBV29-1 and J usage is TRBJ1-2, with D perhaps matching TRBD1 (6 bases). Per the germline V gene, CDR1 is SQVTM and CDR2 is ANQGSEA. The CDR3 is 13 amino acids. V lost 5 bases to trimming and J lost 8 bases, with 18 bases between them. CDR3 DNA sequence: TGCAGCGTTCCTCAGGGGAGGGGCGAAGGCTACACCTTC. This translates into CSVPQGRGEGYTF.

This clone came up a few times. The chain links TRBV28 to TRBJ2-7, with 7 bases aligning to TRBD1. The length of the CDR3 is 13 residues. Germline assignment: CDR1 MDHEN and CDR2 SYDVKM. Trimming cost V 5 bases and J 9 bases; bases outside gene matches: 10. The CDR3 loop is CASSPPGGTWQYF. CDR3 nucleotides: TGTGCCAGCAGTCCGCCAGGGGGTACGTGGCAGTACTTC.

The chain employs TRBV5-1 and TRBJ2-3, with 9 bases that match TRBD1. CDR1 is SGHRS and CDR2 is YFSETQ in the germline V gene. This CDR3 comprises 17 residues. V shed 3 bases and J 3 bases; nucleotides not matched to a gene: 11. The CDR3 sequence is CASSYGTGRIGTDTQYF. The CDR3 DNA is TGCGCCAGCAGCTACGGGACAGGGAGGATCGGGACAGATACGCAGTATTTT.

This clone showed up just a few times. The chain combines TRBV28 with TRBJ2-2; TRBD1 or TRBD2 may be the D gene (5 bases each). The germline CDR1 and CDR2 sequences are MDHEN and SYDVKM. V was shortened by 6 bases and J by 6 bases, with 20 bases between the two germline ends. CDR3 size: 16 residues. CDR3 DNA sequence: TGTGCCAGCAGAACTACCGGGACCAAGGGCTCCGGGGAGCTGTTTTTT. As protein: CASRTTGTKGSGELFF.

Only a few counts were recorded for this clone. V gene TRBV7-2 combines with J gene TRBJ1-2; 8 bases align to TRBD1. V was clipped by 6 bases and J by 2 bases; unmatched bases: 5. CDR1 is SGHTA and CDR2 is FQGNSA in the germline V gene. The CDR3 runs to 14 residues. The CDR3 protein is CASSRDRGNYGYTF. The CDR3, as DNA: TGTGCCAGCAGTCGCGACAGGGGAAACTATGGCTACACCTTC.

The chain has TRBV4-3 and TRBJ2-1, with D possibly being TRBD1 (5 bases). Looked up from germline, CDR1 is LGHNA and CDR2 is YSLEER. Deletions cut 4 bases from V and 10 bases from J, with 11 bases between. The CDR3 runs 12 residues. CDR3 amino acids: CASSLIRGEQFF. CDR3 nucleotides: TGCGCCAGCAGCCTCATTAGGGGCGAGCAGTTCTTC.

The rearrangement joins TRBV7-9 to TRBJ2-1; D is possibly TRBD2 (6 bases). Germline V gives CDR1 SEHNR, CDR2 FQNEAQ (reference sequence). Between the trimmed V and J ends, which lost 3 bases and 6 bases, there was a span of 15 bases. The length of the CDR3 is 15 residues. DNA of the CDR3: TGTGCCAGCAGCTTTCGGACTAACCCATTCAATGAGCAGTTCTTC. Translating it yields CASSFRTNPFNEQFF.

This rearrangement joins TRBV5-1 to TRBJ1-5; D remains ambiguous. Per the germline V gene, CDR1 is SGHRS and CDR2 is YFSETQ. With 2 bases removed from V and 6 bases from J, the gap between germline ends came to 9 bases. The CDR3 contains 13 residues. This CDR3 is CASSFDTSQPQHF. As DNA, the CDR3 is TGCGCCAGCAGCTTCGATACATCTCAGCCCCAGCATTTT. The full variable domain, with the rest looked up from reference TRBV5-1 and TRBJ1-5, is KAGVTQTPRYLIKTRGQQVTLSCSPISGHRSVSWYQQTPGQGLQFLFEYFSETQRNKGNFPGRFSGRQFSNSRSEMNVSTLELGDSALYLCASSFDTSQPQHFGDGTRLSIL.

This clone was counted a few times. The gene calls are TRBV11-2 and TRBJ2-1; TRBD2 matches at 13 bases. CDR3 length: 19 residues. Germline trimming cut 5 bases from V and 7 bases from J; bases unmatched to any gene: 17. Germline V gives CDR1 SGHAT, CDR2 FQNNGV. The chain's CDR3 is CASSHYSTLLAGGPNEQFF. In nucleotides, the CDR3 is TGTGCCAGCAGCCATTATTCGACCCTACTAGCGGGAGGGCCTAATGAGCAGTTCTTC.

The chain has TRBV5-1 and TRBJ1-1; a weak D match, TRBD1 (5 bases). This CDR3 is built from 14 residues. Looked up from germline, CDR1 is SGHRS and CDR2 is YFSETQ. With 2 bases removed from V and 5 bases from J, the gap between germline ends came to 13 bases. CDR3 nucleotide sequence: TGCGCCAGCAGCTTTGACAGTTGGGAAACTGAAGCTTTCTTT. Translating it yields CASSFDSWETEAFF.

The chain couples TRBV29-1 to TRBJ1-5; no firm D call. The CDR3 totals 13 residues. Trimming took off 7 bases at V and 6 bases at J, with 16 bases between the two ends. The germline gives CDR1 SQVTM, CDR2 ANQGSEA. The CDR3 coding sequence is TGCAGCGCCCATTTCGGGTACGGTCAGCCCCAGCATTTT. Its protein product is CSAHFGYGQPQHF.

This clone was recorded a few times. The sample has other DNA sequences that encode this CDR3 too. The chain is built from TRBV7-2 and TRBJ1-1, with TRBD1 as a possible D gene (5 bases). Per germline, CDR1 SGHTA and CDR2 FQGNSA. The length of the CDR3 is 14 residues. V lost 1 base to trimming and J lost 0 bases, with 6 bases between them. The CDR3 spells CASSLVGVNTEAFF. The CDR3 bases are TGTGCCAGCAGCTTAGTGGGGGTGAACACTGAAGCTTTCTTT.

The chain recombines TRBV7-2 with TRBJ2-5, with 9 bases matching TRBD2. The CDR3 spans 16 residues. CDR1 SGHTA and CDR2 FQGNSA come from the germline V gene. V dropped 1 base and J dropped 1; count of bases not matched to a gene: 4. CDR3 in DNA: TGTGCCAGCAGCTTAGGTCTAGCGGGATTCCAAGAGACCCAGTACTTC. This sequence encodes CASSLGLAGFQETQYF.